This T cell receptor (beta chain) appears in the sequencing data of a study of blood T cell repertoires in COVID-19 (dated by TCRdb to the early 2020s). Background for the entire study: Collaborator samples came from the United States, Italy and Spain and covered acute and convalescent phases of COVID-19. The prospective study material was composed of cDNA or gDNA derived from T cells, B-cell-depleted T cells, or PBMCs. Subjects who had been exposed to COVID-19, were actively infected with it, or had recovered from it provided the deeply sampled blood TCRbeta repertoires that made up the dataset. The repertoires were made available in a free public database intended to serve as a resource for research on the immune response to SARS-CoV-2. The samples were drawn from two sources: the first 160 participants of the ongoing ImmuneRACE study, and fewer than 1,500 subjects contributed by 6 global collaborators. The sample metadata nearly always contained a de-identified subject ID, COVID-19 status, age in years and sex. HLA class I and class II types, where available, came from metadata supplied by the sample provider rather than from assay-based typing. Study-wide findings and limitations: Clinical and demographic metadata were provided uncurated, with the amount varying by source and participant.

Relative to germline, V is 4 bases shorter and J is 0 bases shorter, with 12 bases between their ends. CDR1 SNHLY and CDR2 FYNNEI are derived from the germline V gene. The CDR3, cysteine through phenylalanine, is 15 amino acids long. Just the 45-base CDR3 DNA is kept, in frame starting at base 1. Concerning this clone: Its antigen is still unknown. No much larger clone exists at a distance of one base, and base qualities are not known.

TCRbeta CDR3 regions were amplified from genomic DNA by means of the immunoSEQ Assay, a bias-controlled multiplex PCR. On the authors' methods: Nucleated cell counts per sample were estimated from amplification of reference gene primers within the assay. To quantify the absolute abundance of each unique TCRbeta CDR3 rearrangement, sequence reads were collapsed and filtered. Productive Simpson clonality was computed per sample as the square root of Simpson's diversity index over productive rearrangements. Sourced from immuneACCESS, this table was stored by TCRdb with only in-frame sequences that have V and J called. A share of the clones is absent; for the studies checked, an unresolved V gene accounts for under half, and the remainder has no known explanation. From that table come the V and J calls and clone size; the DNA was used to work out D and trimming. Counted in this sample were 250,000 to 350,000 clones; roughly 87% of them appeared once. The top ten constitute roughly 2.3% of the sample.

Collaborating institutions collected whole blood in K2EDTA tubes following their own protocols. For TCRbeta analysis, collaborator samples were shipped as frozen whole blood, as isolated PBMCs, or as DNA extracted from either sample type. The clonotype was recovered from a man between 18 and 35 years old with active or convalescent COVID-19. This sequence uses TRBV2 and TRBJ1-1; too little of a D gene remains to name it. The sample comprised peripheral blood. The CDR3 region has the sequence CASSALQSMNTEAFF. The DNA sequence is TGTGCCAGCAGTGCTCTACAGAGCATGAACACTGAAGCTTTCTTT.